Presented here are 32 T cell receptor beta chains from one specimen sequenced in a study of response to subunit inactivated influenza vaccine. TCRdb passed the RT-PCR reads through MiXCR, listing each CDR3 protein once. The sample gives roughly 500,000 distinct CDR3 sequences, about 15% of which show up once; 2.5% to 3.5% is in the top ten. The material sequenced was CD4+ T cells sorted from PBMCs, taken less than 30 months after vaccination. The receptors originated from a man aged 45-69 years who received an inactivated influenza vaccine.

This clonotype was picked up a small number of times. The chain couples TRBV3-1 to TRBJ1-3; no reliable D call. Germline V gene lookup returns CDR1 LGHDT and CDR2 YNNKEL (reference sequence). The CDR3 consists of 16 residues. V was trimmed by 1 base and J by 4 bases, leaving 14 bases between them. The DNA for the CDR3 is TGTGCCAGCAGCCAAGTTACTGGCTCGCGGGGAAACACCATATATTTT. Amino acids: CASSQVTGSRGNTIYF.

This clonotype turned up a few times. This sequence joins TRBV12-3 or TRBV12-4 and TRBJ1-1; maybe TRBD1 (6 bases). The CDR3 is made up of 14 amino acids. The germline V and J ends were trimmed by 6 bases and 1 base, with 12 bases remaining between them. CDR3 loop: CASSRGPRNTEAFF. The CDR3 DNA is TGTGCCAGCAGCAGGGGACCCAGGAACACTGAAGCTTTCTTT.

This clonotype was seen ten or more times. J is TRBJ2-6 and V is TRBV12-3 or TRBV12-4; D remains ambiguous. This CDR3 has 14 amino acids. V lost 3 bases and J 4 bases, leaving 7 bases between the germline ends. CDR3 loop: CASSFDRGANVLTF. CDR3 nucleotides: TGTGCCAGCAGTTTTGATCGGGGGGCCAACGTCCTGACTTTC.

V and J are TRBV12-3 or TRBV12-4 and TRBJ1-5; D is possibly TRBD1 (6 bases). V shed 6 bases and J shed 6 bases, with 18 bases lying between them. This CDR3 spans 15 amino acids. CDR3 sequence (DNA): TGTGCCAGCAGCTCTGACAGGTCGAGGCGTCAGCCCCAGCATTTT. It codes for CASSSDRSRRQPQHF.

This clonotype was seen more than once but under ten times. V is TRBV28 and J is TRBJ2-2; TRBD1 matches at 8 bases. The CDR3 has 13 residues. V was pared by 6 bases and J by 7 bases, with 4 bases of the junction left unmatched. The V gene's germline CDR1 is MDHEN and CDR2 SYDVKM. DNA for the CDR3: TGTGCCAGCAGGACAGGGGCAGTCGGGGAGCTGTTTTTT. It specifies CASRTGAVGELFF.

The chain carries TRBV30 and TRBJ2-6; the D is unclear. CDR3 length: 12 amino acids. Germline V gene data show CDR1 as GTSNPN and CDR2 as SVGIG (reference sequence). Trimming left V 6 bases short and J 1 base short, with 4 bases between. This CDR3 reads CACQSGANVLTF. The CDR3 DNA follows: TGTGCCTGTCAGTCTGGGGCCAACGTCCTGACTTTC.

There are a few counts of this clonotype. This chain joins TRBV3-1 and TRBJ1-5, with 7 bases identical to TRBD1. The germline V gene has CDR1 LGHDT and CDR2 YNNKEL (reference sequence). This CDR3 has 14 residues. J gave up 1 base and V 5 bases, and 2 bases lay outside the gene matches. The CDR3 DNA reads TGTGCCAGCAGCATACAGGGGAGCAATCAGCCCCAGCATTTT. Translated: CASSIQGSNQPQHF.

The chain links TRBV20-1 to TRBJ2-1; 8 bases are shared with TRBD2. Trimming at V came to 5 bases and at J to 5 bases, leaving 14 bases not matched to a gene. This CDR3 region has 16 residues. CDR1 DFQATT and CDR2 SNEGSKA come from the germline V gene (reference sequence). The CDR3 region is CSAPDTWTSPNNEQFF. CDR3 nucleotides: TGCAGTGCTCCTGACACCTGGACTAGCCCTAACAATGAGCAGTTCTTC.

The sample holds a few counts of this clonotype. The J gene is TRBJ2-7, the V gene TRBV10-2; D perhaps matches TRBD2 (6 bases). The CDR3 loop spans 15 amino acids. CDR1 and CDR2 from the germline V gene are WSHSY and SAAADI. Trimming shortened V by 4 bases and J by 0 bases, and 13 bases separated the two germline ends. The CDR3 DNA reads TGCGCCAGCAGTGCTCTAGCGTTCAGCTCCTACGAGCAGTACTTC. It is translated as CASSALAFSSYEQYF.

CDR3 in amino acids: CASSLMTGGSTEAFF. As DNA, the CDR3 is TGCGCCAGCAGCTTGATGACCGGGGGTAGCACTGAAGCTTTCTTT. The V and J genes are TRBV5-1 and TRBJ1-1, with D perhaps matching TRBD1 (5 bases). V was pared by 1 base and J by 4 bases, with 14 bases between. This CDR3 has 15 amino acids. Per the germline V gene, CDR1 is SGHRS and CDR2 is YFSETQ.

This clonotype was picked up a small number of times. The chain is built from TRBV7-2 and TRBJ2-2; D possibly matches TRBD1 or TRBD2 (5 bases each). CDR1 is SGHTA and CDR2 is FQGNSA in the germline V gene. Trimming stripped 4 bases from V and 13 bases from J, with 19 bases between. The length of the CDR3 is 14 residues. The CDR3 reads CASSSRDAPEGLFF. The CDR3 region has the DNA TGTGCCAGCAGCTCGAGGGACGCCCCCGAAGGGCTGTTTTTT.

V usage is TRBV5-6 and J usage is TRBJ2-7, with 8 positions matching TRBD1. CDR3 length equals 15 residues. The V gene end was trimmed by 3 bases and the J gene end by 4 bases; junction bases not matched to a gene: 9. Germline V gene data show CDR1 as SGHDT and CDR2 as YYEEEE. The CDR3 loop is CASSSLGQGIYEQYF. CDR3 sequence (DNA): TGTGCCAGCAGCTCCTTAGGACAGGGAATTTACGAGCAGTACTTC.

This clonotype was seen more than once but under ten times. The V call is TRBV27, the J call TRBJ1-2; tentative D call: TRBD1 (5 bases). The length of the CDR3 is 13 residues. With 8 bases removed from V and 1 base from J, the gap between germline ends came to 11 bases. Germline V gives CDR1 MNHEY, CDR2 SMNVEV (reference sequence). The chain's CDR3 is CASGVRVNYGYTF. CDR3 DNA: TGTGCCAGCGGGGTCAGGGTTAACTATGGCTACACCTTC.

This clonotype occurred a few times. This chain connects TRBV28 to TRBJ2-2; TRBD2 matches 10 bases. Trimming took 6 bases from V and 6 from J; bases not matched to a gene: 16. This CDR3 has 18 amino acids. The germline V gene has CDR1 MDHEN and CDR2 SYDVKM. The CDR3 DNA is TGTGCCAGCAGATCAGCCACCTCCGGGACTAGCGTCCCCGGGGAGCTGTTTTTT. This codes for CASRSATSGTSVPGELFF.

This clonotype showed up many times. The chain has TRBV20-1 and TRBJ2-1; no clear D gene. V was pared by 0 bases and J by 0 bases, with 12 bases between. The CDR3 runs to 16 residues. CDR1 and CDR2 (germline): DFQATT, SNEGSKA (reference sequence). The CDR3 DNA is TGCAGTGCTAGAGATTTCGGCCGATTCTCCTACAATGAGCAGTTCTTC. It translates to CSARDFGRFSYNEQFF.

The J gene is TRBJ2-2, the V gene TRBV5-1; D not certain. Trimming shortened V by 4 bases and J by 6 bases, and 10 bases separated the two germline ends. CDR1 is SGHRS and CDR2 is YFSETQ in the germline V gene. The CDR3 contains 13 residues. In DNA, the CDR3 is TGCGCCAGCAGCCAGCCCCCATCCGGGGAGCTGTTTTTT. This codes for CASSQPPSGELFF. Using reference TRBV5-1 and TRBJ2-2 for the parts outside the CDR3, the full variable domain is KAGVTQTPRYLIKTRGQQVTLSCSPISGHRSVSWYQQTPGQGLQFLFEYFSETQRNKGNFPGRFSGRQFSNSRSEMNVSTLELGDSALYLCASSQPPSGELFFGEGSRLTVL.

This clonotype showed up just a few times. The chain employs TRBV10-3 and TRBJ2-7, with D possibly matching TRBD2 (5 bases). The germline gives CDR1 ENHRY, CDR2 SYGVKD. The length of the CDR3 is 15 residues. Trimming pared 0 bases from V and 4 bases from J, leaving 13 bases between. CDR3 in amino acids: CAISESTGIVYEQYF. The CDR3 nucleotides read TGTGCCATCAGTGAGTCAACCGGGATTGTGTACGAGCAGTACTTC.

This clonotype was detected a few times. The chain joins TRBV3-1 to TRBJ1-1; D gene uncertain. CDR3 length: 13 amino acids. Germline V CDR1 and CDR2: LGHDT, YNNKEL (reference sequence). Trimming removed 2 bases from V and 0 bases from J, with 4 bases in between. The chain's CDR3 is CASSQFLNTEAFF. The CDR3 DNA reads as TGTGCCAGCAGCCAATTCTTGAACACTGAAGCTTTCTTT.

J is TRBJ2-3 and V is TRBV7-2; 14 bases agree with TRBD2. The V and J ends lost 1 base and 6 bases, in that order; junction bases with no gene match: 6. Looked up from germline, CDR1 is SGHTA and CDR2 is FQGNSA. The CDR3 has 17 residues. This CDR3 reads CASSLVATSGGDDTQYF. DNA for the CDR3: TGTGCCAGCAGCTTAGTTGCGACTAGCGGGGGGGACGATACGCAGTATTTT.

Points on this clonotype: Sequence at one end of the junction differs from germline and may be a read error. The CDR3 loop is CATSRGAGVSSPLHF. The CDR3 nucleotides are TGCGCCACCAGTAGGGGAGCAGGGGTTTCTTCACCCCTCCACTTT. The chain has TRBV10-2 and TRBJ1-6; D may be TRBD1 (6 bases). CDR3 size: 15 residues. CDR1 is WSHSY and CDR2 is SAAADI in the germline V gene.

The chain has TRBV4-1 and TRBJ2-3; TRBD2 agrees at 8 bases. Per the germline V gene, CDR1 is MGHRA and CDR2 is YSYEKL. V lost 0 bases to trimming and J lost 2 bases; unmatched junction nucleotides: 7. The CDR3 length is 17 residues. The CDR3 reads CASSQDGAGGPTDTQYF. Here the CDR3 DNA reads TGCGCCAGCAGCCAAGATGGGGCGGGGGGCCCCACAGATACGCAGTATTTT.

The chain uses TRBV24-1 and TRBJ2-1; 7 nucleotides match TRBD1. Unmatched junction bases numbered 9, after V lost 2 bases and J lost 3 bases. Germline V lookup: CDR1 KGHDR, CDR2 SFDVKD. The CDR3 sequence is 17 residues long. CDR3: CATSDSDPGQNYNEQFF. The CDR3 DNA sequence: TGTGCCACCAGTGATTCTGACCCGGGACAGAACTACAATGAGCAGTTCTTC.

This clonotype was observed a few times. The V gene is TRBV5-5, the J gene TRBJ2-3; TRBD2 might be the D (7 bases). The CDR3 runs 14 residues. Germline-derived CDR1 and CDR2 are SGHKS and YYEKEE (reference sequence). Trimming cost V 1 base and J 5 bases, with 11 bases left between them. CDR3 sequence (DNA): TGTGCCAGCAGCTTGAGAGGGGGGGGAGATACGCAGTATTTT. Encoded protein: CASSLRGGGDTQYF.

The rearrangement joins TRBV7-9 to TRBJ2-7, with 10 positions matching TRBD2. The CDR3 runs 14 residues. Germline V gene data show CDR1 as SEHNR and CDR2 as FQNEAQ (reference sequence). Trimming cost V 7 bases and J 0 bases; bases outside gene matches: 3. CDR3 amino acids: CASKRTSGSYEQYF. Here the CDR3 DNA reads TGTGCCAGCAAGAGGACTAGCGGCTCCTACGAGCAGTACTTC.

V gene TRBV28 combines with J gene TRBJ2-7, with D unclear. V lost 5 bases to trimming and J lost 1 base, with 12 bases between them. The CDR3 has 14 amino acids. Germline V gene data show CDR1 as MDHEN and CDR2 as SYDVKM. CDR3 residues: CASSIYGGSYEQYF. The CDR3 DNA is TGTGCCAGCAGTATTTACGGTGGGTCCTACGAGCAGTACTTC.

To note about this clonotype: Its ends do not fully match the called genes, so a read error is possible. The rearrangement uses TRBV7-9 and TRBJ2-7; 10 bases match TRBD1. This CDR3 is built from 15 residues. Germline loops: CDR1 SEHNR, CDR2 FQNEAQ (reference sequence). The CDR3 DNA follows: TGTGCCAGCAGCCGTACCGGGACAGGGGCAATTAAGTGGTCCTTC. Translating gives CASSRTGTGAIKWSF.

The sample holds a few counts of this clonotype. The V gene is TRBV11-2, the J gene TRBJ2-7; 8 bases align to TRBD1. Trimming took 3 bases from V and 12 from J; bases not matched to a gene: 34. The CDR3 covers 21 residues. Per germline, CDR1 SGHAT and CDR2 FQNNGV. The DNA of the CDR3 is TGTGCCAGCAGCTTTCCCAAACAGGTTGCAAGTTCGGGACAGGTCAAGTCGAGGCTGTACTTC. Its protein product is CASSFPKQVASSGQVKSRLYF.

The CDR3: CATSTVSAQQYF. The CDR3 bases are TGTGCCACCAGCACCGTCAGCGCACAGCAGTATTTT. This sequence joins TRBV15 and TRBJ2-3; unclear D gene. The CDR3 spans 12 residues. V shed 4 bases and J shed 11 bases, with 13 bases lying between them. Germline values: CDR1 LNHNV, CDR2 YYDKDF (reference sequence). Full variable domain (outside the CDR3, taken from reference TRBV15 and TRBJ2-3): DAMVIQNPRYQVTQFGKPVTLSCSQTLNHNVMYWYQQKSSQAPKLLFHYYDKDFNNEADTPDNFQSRRPNTSFCFLDIRSPGLGDTAMYLCATSTVSAQQYFGPGTRLTVL.

This clonotype came up many times. CDR3 loop: CASSQRGYEQYF. Here the CDR3 DNA reads TGTGCCAGCAGCCAAAGGGGTTACGAGCAGTACTTC. This chain links TRBV7-2 with TRBJ2-7; tentative D call: TRBD1 (5 bases). Germline V gene lookup returns CDR1 SGHTA and CDR2 FQGNSA. V was shortened by 5 bases and J by 4 bases, with 9 bases between the two germline ends. The CDR3 loop spans 12 amino acids.

This clonotype has at least ten counts. The V and J genes are TRBV6-1 and TRBJ1-5; tentative D call: TRBD1 (5 bases). This CDR3 contains 14 residues. Trimming took off 5 bases at V and 0 bases at J, with 8 bases between the two ends. Germline loops: CDR1 MNHNS, CDR2 SASEGT. CDR3 sequence (DNA): TGTGCCAGCAGTCGACAGATTAGCAATCAGCCCCAGCATTTT. Residues: CASSRQISNQPQHF.

The rearrangement joins TRBV6-1 to TRBJ2-7, with 9 positions matching TRBD1. Germline CDR1 is MNHNS and CDR2 is SASEGT. Trimming removed 6 bases from V and 5 bases from J; junction bases left unmatched: 5. The CDR3 is made up of 13 amino acids. The DNA of the CDR3 is TGTGCCAGCAGAAGGGACAGGGCGGACGAGCAGTACTTC. Encoded protein: CASRRDRADEQYF.

This clonotype was seen only a few times. The chain couples TRBV20-1 to TRBJ1-5; D might be TRBD1 (5 bases). CDR1 and CDR2 (germline): DFQATT, SNEGSKA (reference sequence). There are 14 residues in the CDR3. Trimming removed 4 bases at V and 1 base at J, with 11 bases between. This CDR3 is CSATPGSSNQPQHF. The CDR3 nucleotides are TGCAGTGCTACACCAGGGAGCAGCAATCAGCCCCAGCATTTT.